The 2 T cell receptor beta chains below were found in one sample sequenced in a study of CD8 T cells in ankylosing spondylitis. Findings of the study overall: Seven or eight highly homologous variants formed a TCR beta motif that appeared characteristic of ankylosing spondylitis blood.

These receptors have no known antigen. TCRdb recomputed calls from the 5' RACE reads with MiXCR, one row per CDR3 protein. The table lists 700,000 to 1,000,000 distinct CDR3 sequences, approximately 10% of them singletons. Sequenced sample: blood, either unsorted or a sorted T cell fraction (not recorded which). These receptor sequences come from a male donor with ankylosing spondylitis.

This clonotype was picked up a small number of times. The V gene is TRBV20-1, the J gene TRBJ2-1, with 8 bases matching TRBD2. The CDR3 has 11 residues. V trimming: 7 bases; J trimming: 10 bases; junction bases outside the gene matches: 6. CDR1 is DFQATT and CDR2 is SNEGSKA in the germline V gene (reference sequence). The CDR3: CSGGRLAEQFF. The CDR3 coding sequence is TGCAGTGGGGGGAGACTAGCGGAGCAGTTCTTC.

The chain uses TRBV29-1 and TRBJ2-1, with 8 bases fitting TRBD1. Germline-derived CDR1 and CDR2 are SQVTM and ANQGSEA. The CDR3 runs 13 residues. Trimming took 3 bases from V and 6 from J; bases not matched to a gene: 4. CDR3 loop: CSVDPGQGNEQFF. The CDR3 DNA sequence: TGCAGCGTTGATCCCGGACAGGGCAATGAGCAGTTCTTC.